The TCR beta chain under discussion was sequenced for a study of shared clonotypes between healthy human individuals. Study-wide background: Researchers drew samples from a couple of women and three men aged 18 to 49.

CDR1 and CDR2 (germline): MNHEY, SMNVEV (reference sequence). The CDR3 runs to 12 residues. Trimming stripped 5 bases from V and 8 bases from J, with 12 bases between. Overall study results and limits: It was anticipated that sequencing depth would influence how many clonotypes donors shared.

When replicate PCRs were run on sorted subsets, they used about 200 ng DNA, 28,000 or so T cell genomes. Methods used by the authors: With immunoSEQ giving junction-only sequences and no quality scores, filtering differed. The protocol was immunoSEQ multiplex PCR, while the TCRdb copy is restricted to in-frame clones and leaves out a portion. The DNA gave D and trimming, while V, J and clone size come from that table. The sample consists of around 300,000 clones, roughly 87% of them appearing once. A remark on this clone: Its antigen is not identified.

The specimen was memory CD8+ T cells sorted from blood. Subset defined: CD45RO+ cells pooled with CCR7-negative TemRA cells. The J gene is TRBJ1-2, the V gene TRBV27; D is unclear. The clonotype comes from a man between 18 and 29 years old in good health. Here the CDR3 reads CASSGGATGYTF. In DNA form, the CDR3 reads TGTGCCAGCAGTGGAGGAGCCACGGGCTACACCTTC.